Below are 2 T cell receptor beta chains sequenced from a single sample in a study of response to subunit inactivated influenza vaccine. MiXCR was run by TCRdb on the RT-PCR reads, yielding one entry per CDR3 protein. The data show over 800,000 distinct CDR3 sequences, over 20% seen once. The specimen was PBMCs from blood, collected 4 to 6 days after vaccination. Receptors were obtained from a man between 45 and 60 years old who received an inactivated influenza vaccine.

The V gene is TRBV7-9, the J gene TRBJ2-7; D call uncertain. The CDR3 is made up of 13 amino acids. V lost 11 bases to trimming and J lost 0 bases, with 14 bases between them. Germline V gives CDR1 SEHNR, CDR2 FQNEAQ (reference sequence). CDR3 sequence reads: CAGVGFSSYEQYF. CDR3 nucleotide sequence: TGTGCCGGCGTAGGTTTTAGCTCCTACGAGCAGTACTTC. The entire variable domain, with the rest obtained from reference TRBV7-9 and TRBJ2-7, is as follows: DTGVSQNPRHKITKRGQNVTFRCDPISEHNRLYWYRQTLGQGPEFLTYFQNEAQLEKSRLLSDRFSAERPKGSFSTLEIQRTEQGDSAMYLCAGVGFSSYEQYFGPGTRLTVT.

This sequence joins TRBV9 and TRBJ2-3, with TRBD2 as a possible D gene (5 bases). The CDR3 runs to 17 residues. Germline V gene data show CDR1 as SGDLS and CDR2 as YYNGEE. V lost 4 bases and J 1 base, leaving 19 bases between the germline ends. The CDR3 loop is CASSIGGSPSRTDTQYF. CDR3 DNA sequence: TGTGCCAGCAGCATAGGAGGCTCCCCTTCTCGCACAGATACGCAGTATTTT.